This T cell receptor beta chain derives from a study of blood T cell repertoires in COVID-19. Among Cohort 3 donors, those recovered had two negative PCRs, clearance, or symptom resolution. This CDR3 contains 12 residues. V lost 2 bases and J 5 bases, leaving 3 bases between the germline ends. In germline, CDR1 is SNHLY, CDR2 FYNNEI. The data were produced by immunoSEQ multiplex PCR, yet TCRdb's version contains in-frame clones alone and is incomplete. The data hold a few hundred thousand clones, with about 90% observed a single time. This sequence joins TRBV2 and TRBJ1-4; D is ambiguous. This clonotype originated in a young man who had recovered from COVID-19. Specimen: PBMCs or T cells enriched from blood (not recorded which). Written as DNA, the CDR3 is TGTGCCAGCAGTGAACAGAATGAAAAACTGTTTTTT. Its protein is CASSEQNEKLFF. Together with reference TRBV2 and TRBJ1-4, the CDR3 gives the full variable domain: EPEVTQTPSHQVTQMGQEVILRCVPISNHLYFYWYRQILGQKVEFLVSFYNNEISEKSEIFDDQFSVERPDGSNFTLKIRSTKLEDSAMYFCASSEQNEKLFFGSGTQLSVL.